These 28 T cell receptor beta chains originate from one sample sequenced in a study of cytomegalovirus exposure and HLA in healthy donors. Some clones are missing from TCRdb's copy, which holds only in-frame ones; the method was immunoSEQ multiplex PCR. The sample lists 250,000 to 300,000 clones; 65% to 90% were seen once. Input material: PBMCs. These TCRs come from a woman in her late teens or twenties in good health and CMV-seronegative.

This chain links TRBV30 with TRBJ1-5; possible D gene TRBD1, 5 bases. The germline V gene has CDR1 GTSNPN and CDR2 SVGIG (reference sequence). Deletions cut 1 base from V and 1 base from J, with 11 bases between. The CDR3 is 15 amino acids. The CDR3 region has the DNA TGTGCCTGGAGTGGACGGAGACAGAGCAATCAGCCCCAGCATTTT. This encodes CAWSGRRQSNQPQHF.

This chain joins TRBV5-6 and TRBJ2-3, with 10 nucleotides matching TRBD1. The V gene end was trimmed by 2 bases and the J gene end by 1 base; junction bases not matched to a gene: 4. CDR1 and CDR2 from the germline V gene are SGHDT and YYEEEE. CDR3 size: 16 residues. CDR3 residues: CASSFKTGGGTDTQYF. The CDR3 DNA sequence: TGTGCCAGCAGCTTTAAGACAGGGGGCGGCACAGATACGCAGTATTTT.

The chain links TRBV7-9 to TRBJ2-3, with TRBD1 identical over 7 bases. The germline CDR1 and CDR2 sequences are SEHNR and FQNEAQ (reference sequence). With 2 bases clipped from V and 5 bases from J, the junction kept 13 bases outside the gene matches. This CDR3 region has 17 residues. Written as DNA, the CDR3 is TGTGCCAGCAGCTTACTCAGAACCGGGACAGAAGGAGATACGCAGTATTTT. It codes for CASSLLRTGTEGDTQYF.

This chain uses TRBV6-5 with TRBJ1-2, with 7 bases aligning to TRBD1. J was trimmed by 8 bases and V by 6 bases; bases with no gene match: 9. Looked up from germline, CDR1 is MNHEY and CDR2 is SVGAGI. This CDR3 is 13 amino acids long. CDR3 loop: CASSRTGAGGYTF. The DNA for the CDR3 is TGTGCCAGCAGCAGAACAGGGGCCGGGGGCTACACCTTC.

The gene calls are TRBV18 and TRBJ1-2; D gene uncertain. There are 16 residues in the CDR3. The V gene's germline CDR1 is KGHSH and CDR2 LQKENI. Trimming removed 3 bases at V and 0 bases at J, with 14 bases between. This chain's CDR3 is CASSPVAGLANYGYTF. CDR3 sequence (DNA): TGTGCCAGCTCACCGGTCGCCGGGTTAGCTAACTATGGCTACACCTTC.

The CDR3 spells CASSQDRMTPRTGELFF. The CDR3 DNA follows: TGCGCCAGCAGCCAAGATCGGATGACACCACGGACCGGGGAGCTGTTTTTT. The chain links TRBV4-3 to TRBJ2-2, with D hard to call. V lost 0 bases and J lost 5, with 16 bases in between. The CDR3 is 17 residues long. Germline V gene lookup returns CDR1 LGHNA and CDR2 YSLEER.

The rearrangement uses TRBV19 and TRBJ2-2; the match to TRBD1 covers 9 bases. The CDR3 consists of 16 residues. With 5 bases clipped from V and 4 bases from J, the junction kept 8 bases outside the gene matches. CDR1 and CDR2 (germline): LNHDA, SQIVND (reference sequence). Here the CDR3 DNA reads TGTGCCAGTAGTCTCCGGACAGGGGCGGGCACCGGGGAGCTGTTTTTT. This translates into CASSLRTGAGTGELFF.

The rearrangement links TRBV5-1 to TRBJ2-7; TRBD1 matches 8 bases. J was trimmed by 3 bases and V by 0 bases; bases with no gene match: 5. There are 15 residues in the CDR3. Looked up from germline, CDR1 is SGHRS and CDR2 is YFSETQ. This CDR3 reads CASSLGGQVYYEQYF. The CDR3 DNA reads TGCGCCAGCAGCTTGGGGGGACAGGTTTACTACGAGCAGTACTTC.

The rearrangement joins TRBV11-2 to TRBJ2-1; 15 bases align to TRBD2. CDR1 and CDR2 from the germline V gene are SGHAT and FQNNGV. The CDR3 is made up of 17 amino acids. V shed 5 bases, J shed 9 bases, and the junction held 11 bases outside the gene matches. The CDR3 loop is CASSPRTSGRGSSEQFF. In nucleotides, the CDR3 is TGTGCCAGCAGCCCGCGGACTAGCGGGAGGGGGTCTAGTGAGCAGTTCTTC.

The CDR3 DNA is TGCGCCAGCAGCCTAGATAATCCGGGACTAGCGGAGCCCTACGAGCAGTACTTC. Encoded protein: CASSLDNPGLAEPYEQYF. The V call is TRBV4-1, the J call TRBJ2-7; TRBD2 aligns across 11 bases. Germline V gene lookup returns CDR1 MGHRA and CDR2 YSYEKL. CDR3 length equals 18 residues. V was clipped by 4 bases and J by 2 bases; unmatched bases: 13.

This clone was recorded only once. The genes are TRBV27 and TRBJ2-3; D perhaps matches TRBD2 (7 bases). There are 18 residues in the CDR3. Germline loops: CDR1 MNHEY, CDR2 SMNVEV (reference sequence). With 5 bases removed from V and 0 bases from J, the gap between germline ends came to 21 bases. The CDR3: CASSAVAGGPPSTDTQYF. In DNA form, the CDR3 reads TGTGCCAGCAGTGCCGTCGCCGGGGGGCCACCTAGCACAGATACGCAGTATTTT.

V is TRBV25-1 and J is TRBJ1-2, with 7 positions matching TRBD1. Germline V gene lookup returns CDR1 MGHDK and CDR2 SYGVNS. The J segment lost 5 bases and the V segment lost 3 bases, leaving 9 bases of the junction unmatched. The CDR3 length is 15 residues. The CDR3 is CASSDSKTGVYGYTF. DNA of the CDR3: TGTGCCAGCAGTGATTCAAAAACAGGGGTATATGGCTACACCTTC.

The chain recombines TRBV30 with TRBJ1-2, with 9 bases identical to TRBD1. This CDR3 spans 15 amino acids. Germline V gene data show CDR1 as GTSNPN and CDR2 as SVGIG (reference sequence). V gave up 2 bases and J gave up 6 bases; unmatched junction bases: 10. CDR3 in amino acids: CAWSTGTGRGDGYTF. The CDR3 DNA follows: TGTGCCTGGAGTACCGGGACAGGGCGGGGGGATGGCTACACCTTC.

The gene calls are TRBV30 and TRBJ2-7, with D perhaps TRBD1 (6 bases). This CDR3 spans 13 amino acids. Germline V gives CDR1 GTSNPN, CDR2 SVGIG (reference sequence). V dropped 4 bases and J dropped 2 bases, with 12 bases sitting between them. The DNA of the CDR3 is TGTGCCTGGACGCCGACAGGTCCCTACGAGCAGTACTTC. Translated: CAWTPTGPYEQYF. Variable domain in full (rest from reference TRBV30 and TRBJ2-7): SQTIHQWPATLVQPVGSPLSLECTVEGTSNPNLYWYRQAAGRGLQLLFYSVGIGQISSEVPQNLSASRPQDRQFILSSKKLLLSDSGFYLCAWTPTGPYEQYFGPGTRLTVT.

The CDR3 sequence is CASQPGQTYEQYF. The CDR3 bases are TGTGCCTCCCAACCGGGACAGACCTACGAGCAGTACTTC. The rearrangement uses TRBV28 and TRBJ2-7, with 7 bases identical to TRBD1. Germline CDR1 MDHEN, CDR2 SYDVKM. This CDR3 spans 13 amino acids. The V segment lost 11 bases and the J segment 2 bases; nucleotides outside the gene matches: 9.

The chain employs TRBV2 and TRBJ1-4; 9 bases are shared with TRBD1. Germline assignment: CDR1 SNHLY and CDR2 FYNNEI. With V trimmed by 10 bases and J by 6 bases, 6 bases remained unmatched. The CDR3 has 13 residues. The CDR3 DNA reads TGTGCCACTGTACAGGGGGCGGATGAAAAACTGTTTTTT. It codes for CATVQGADEKLFF.

This sequence joins TRBV27 and TRBJ1-2, with 7 bases aligning to TRBD1. After removal of 0 bases from V and 5 bases from J, the junction contained 15 bases not matched to a gene. CDR1 MNHEY and CDR2 SMNVEV come from the germline V gene (reference sequence). The CDR3 totals 18 residues. The CDR3 DNA reads as TGTGCCAGCAGTTTATCTGGAGGGATAGGGAGACAGGGATATGGCTACACCTTC. It translates to CASSLSGGIGRQGYGYTF.

The chain links TRBV7-9 to TRBJ1-2; the match to TRBD1 covers 7 bases. The CDR3 runs to 15 residues. Germline CDR1 and CDR2: SEHNR and FQNEAQ (reference sequence). The ends lost 3 bases at V and 6 bases at J; junction bases unmatched: 10. The CDR3 DNA follows: TGTGCCAGCAGCTTCGACGAGGGGGCTTCGGATGGCTACACCTTC. It is translated as CASSFDEGASDGYTF.

A single count supports this clone. V usage is TRBV2 and J usage is TRBJ2-2; TRBD2 might be the D (6 bases). The ends were cut back, 7 bases at V and 2 bases at J, with 14 bases in the middle. The CDR3 is made up of 15 amino acids. Germline V gene data show CDR1 as SNHLY and CDR2 as FYNNEI. This CDR3 reads CASNRGSLNTGELFF. DNA of the CDR3: TGTGCCAGCAATCGGGGGTCCTTAAACACCGGGGAGCTGTTTTTT.

The chain couples TRBV27 to TRBJ2-6; TRBD1 matches 8 bases. This CDR3 is built from 19 residues. The V gene's germline CDR1 is MNHEY and CDR2 SMNVEV (reference sequence). V lost 4 bases to trimming and J lost 0 bases; unmatched junction nucleotides: 11. The CDR3 DNA follows: TGTGCCAGCAGTTCAAGACAGGGGTCGCTCAGCTCTGGGGCCAACGTCCTGACTTTC. Amino acids: CASSSRQGSLSSGANVLTF.

The rearrangement joins TRBV5-1 to TRBJ1-4; 7 positions match TRBD1. V shed 1 base and J 7 bases; nucleotides not matched to a gene: 7. Per the germline V gene, CDR1 is SGHRS and CDR2 is YFSETQ. This CDR3 is 15 amino acids long. Here the CDR3 DNA reads TGCGCCAGCAGCTTGATTACAGGGGCCGGTGAAAAACTGTTTTTT. This encodes CASSLITGAGEKLFF.

The CDR3: CASNLWTGGSNTEAFF. CDR3 DNA sequence: TGTGCCAGTAACCTCTGGACAGGGGGCTCGAACACTGAAGCTTTCTTT. The chain employs TRBV19 and TRBJ1-1; 11 nucleotides line up with TRBD1. Trimming cost V 7 bases and J 1 base; bases outside gene matches: 8. The CDR3 totals 16 residues. Per the germline V gene, CDR1 is LNHDA and CDR2 is SQIVND (reference sequence).

The V and J genes are TRBV18 and TRBJ1-2, with 7 bases fitting TRBD1. The CDR3 loop spans 15 amino acids. In germline, CDR1 is KGHSH, CDR2 LQKENI. With 6 bases clipped from V and 2 bases from J, the junction kept 9 bases outside the gene matches. CDR3 amino acids: CASSPSTGANYGYTF. The CDR3 nucleotides read TGTGCCAGCTCGCCTTCCACAGGGGCCAACTATGGCTACACCTTC.

The chain links TRBV27 to TRBJ2-3, with D unresolved. This CDR3 spans 14 amino acids. Between the trimmed V and J ends, which lost 0 bases and 4 bases, there was a span of 8 bases. Germline values: CDR1 MNHEY, CDR2 SMNVEV (reference sequence). CDR3 sequence (DNA): TGTGCCAGCAGTTTATCAAGCAGGCCAGATACGCAGTATTTT. Encoded protein: CASSLSSRPDTQYF.

This chain connects TRBV5-1 to TRBJ2-3; 7 nucleotides align to TRBD2. The J segment lost 0 bases and the V segment lost 0 bases, leaving 10 bases of the junction unmatched. The CDR3 length is 18 residues. Germline lookup yields CDR1 SGHRS and CDR2 YFSETQ. The CDR3 coding sequence is TGCGCCAGCAGCTTGGTTCTAGCGGCACGCAACAGCACAGATACGCAGTATTTT. Translation gives CASSLVLAARNSTDTQYF.

The chain uses TRBV19 and TRBJ1-6; D is uncertain. V was cut by 8 bases and J by 5 bases, with 10 bases left in between. The CDR3 runs to 13 residues. The germline gives CDR1 LNHDA, CDR2 SQIVND (reference sequence). CDR3: CASVERHNSPLHF. As DNA, the CDR3 is TGTGCCAGTGTAGAGCGGCATAATTCACCCCTCCACTTT.

The chain combines TRBV6-6 with TRBJ1-1; maybe TRBD1 (5 bases). The V end lost 4 bases, the J end lost 5 bases, and 14 bases lay between the germline ends. The CDR3 contains 14 residues. The germline gives CDR1 MNHNY, CDR2 SVGAGI (reference sequence). CDR3 sequence: CASSLGTRGTEAFF. The CDR3 DNA is TGTGCCAGCAGTTTAGGGACGCGGGGGACTGAAGCTTTCTTT.

The J gene is TRBJ2-7, the V gene TRBV6-1; a possible D gene is TRBD1 (5 bases). This CDR3 spans 15 amino acids. In germline, CDR1 is MNHNS, CDR2 SASEGT. Trimming pared 3 bases from V and 0 bases from J, leaving 12 bases between. This CDR3 is CASSDSTGSSYEQYF. The CDR3 bases are TGTGCCAGCAGTGACTCTACAGGATCCTCCTACGAGCAGTACTTC.